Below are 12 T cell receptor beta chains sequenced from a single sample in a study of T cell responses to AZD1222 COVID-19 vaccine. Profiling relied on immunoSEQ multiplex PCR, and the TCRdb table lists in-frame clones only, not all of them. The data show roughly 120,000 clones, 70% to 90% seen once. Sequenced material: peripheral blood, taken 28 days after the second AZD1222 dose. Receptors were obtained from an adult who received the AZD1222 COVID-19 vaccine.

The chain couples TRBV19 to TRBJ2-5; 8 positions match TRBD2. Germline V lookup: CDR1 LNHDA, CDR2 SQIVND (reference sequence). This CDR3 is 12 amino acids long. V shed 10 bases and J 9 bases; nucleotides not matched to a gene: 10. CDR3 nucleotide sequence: TGTGCCACGGGAGGGCCAGGGATTCCCCAGTACTTC. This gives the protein CATGGPGIPQYF.

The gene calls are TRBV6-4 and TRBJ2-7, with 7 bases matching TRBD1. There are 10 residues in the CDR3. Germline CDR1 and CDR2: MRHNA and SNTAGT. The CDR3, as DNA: TGTCACAGGGGCAACTACGAGCAGTACTTC. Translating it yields CHRGNYEQYF.

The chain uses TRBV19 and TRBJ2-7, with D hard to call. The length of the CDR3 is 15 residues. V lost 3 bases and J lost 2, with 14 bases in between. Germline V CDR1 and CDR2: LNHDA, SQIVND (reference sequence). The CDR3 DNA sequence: TGTGCCAGTAGTATTGTCTCCTCTACGACCTACGAGCAGTACTTC. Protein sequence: CASSIVSSTTYEQYF.

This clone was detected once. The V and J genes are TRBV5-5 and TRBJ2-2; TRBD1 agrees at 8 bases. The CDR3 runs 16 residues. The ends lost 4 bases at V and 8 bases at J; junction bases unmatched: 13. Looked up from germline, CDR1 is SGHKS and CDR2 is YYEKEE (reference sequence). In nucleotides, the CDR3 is TGTGCCAGCAGCCTCGGACAGGGCACGCTGTTGGGGGAGCTGTTTTTT. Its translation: CASSLGQGTLLGELFF.

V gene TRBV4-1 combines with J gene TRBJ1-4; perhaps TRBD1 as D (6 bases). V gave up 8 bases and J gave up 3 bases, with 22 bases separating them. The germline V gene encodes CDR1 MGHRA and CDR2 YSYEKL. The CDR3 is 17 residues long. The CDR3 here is CASADTSFKGANEKLFF. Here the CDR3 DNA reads TGCGCCAGCGCAGACACGTCTTTTAAGGGGGCTAATGAAAAACTGTTTTTT.

CDR3 nucleotide sequence: TGTGCCAGCAGCTCCAGAGGGCCTTACACTGAAGCTTTCTTT. Translating it yields CASSSRGPYTEAFF. The genes are TRBV7-2 and TRBJ1-1, with unresolved D. The CDR3 is 14 residues long. V lost 4 bases to trimming and J lost 3 bases, with 12 bases between them. The germline CDR1 and CDR2 sequences are SGHTA and FQGNSA.

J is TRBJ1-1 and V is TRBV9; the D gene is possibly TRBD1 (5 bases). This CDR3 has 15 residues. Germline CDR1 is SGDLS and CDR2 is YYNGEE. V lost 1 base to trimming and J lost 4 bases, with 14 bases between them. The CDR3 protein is CASSVSEGVGTEAFF. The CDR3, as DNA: TGTGCCAGCAGCGTAAGCGAAGGGGTTGGCACTGAAGCTTTCTTT.

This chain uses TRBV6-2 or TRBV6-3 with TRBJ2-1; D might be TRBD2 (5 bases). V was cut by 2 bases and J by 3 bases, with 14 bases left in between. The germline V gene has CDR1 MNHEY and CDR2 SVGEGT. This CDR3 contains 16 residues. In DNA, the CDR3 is TGTGCCAGCAGTTACCAACGGGGTACGTTCTACAATGAGCAGTTCTTC. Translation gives CASSYQRGTFYNEQFF.

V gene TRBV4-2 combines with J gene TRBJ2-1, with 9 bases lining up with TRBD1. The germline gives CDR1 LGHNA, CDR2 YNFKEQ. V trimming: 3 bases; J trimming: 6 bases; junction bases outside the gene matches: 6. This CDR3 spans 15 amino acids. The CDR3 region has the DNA TGTGCCAGCAGCCACGGAGAGACAGGGGGCAATGAGCAGTTCTTC. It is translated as CASSHGETGGNEQFF.

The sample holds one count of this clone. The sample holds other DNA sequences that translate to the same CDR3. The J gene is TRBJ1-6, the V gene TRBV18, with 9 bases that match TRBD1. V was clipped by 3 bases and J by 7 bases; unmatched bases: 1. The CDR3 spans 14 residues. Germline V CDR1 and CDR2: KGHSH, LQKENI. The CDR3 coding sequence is TGTGCCAGCTCACCCGGGACAGGGAATTCACCCCTCCACTTT. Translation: CASSPGTGNSPLHF.

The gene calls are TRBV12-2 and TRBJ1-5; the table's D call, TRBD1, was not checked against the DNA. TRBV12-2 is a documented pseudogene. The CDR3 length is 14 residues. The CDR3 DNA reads TGTGCAAGTCGGTATTACAGGGGCAATCAGCCCCAGCATTTT. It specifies CASRYYRGNQPQHF.

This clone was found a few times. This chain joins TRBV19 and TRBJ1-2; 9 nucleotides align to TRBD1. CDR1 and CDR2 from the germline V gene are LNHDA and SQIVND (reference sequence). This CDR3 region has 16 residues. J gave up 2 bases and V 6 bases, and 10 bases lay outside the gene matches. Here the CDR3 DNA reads TGTGCCAGTAGCAGGATTGGGGACAGGGCAAACTATGGCTACACCTTC. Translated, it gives CASSRIGDRANYGYTF.